This T cell receptor beta chain was identified in a study of cytomegalovirus exposure and HLA in healthy donors. PCR employed 60 Vbeta and 13 Jbeta primers. Sequenced by immunoSEQ multiplex PCR; TCRdb stores in-frame clones only, minus some. This table has some 210,000 clones, more than 60% appearing once. On this clone itself: Antigen: not known.

CDR1 and CDR2 (germline): LNHNV, YYDKDF (reference sequence). V shed 8 bases and J 4 bases; nucleotides not matched to a gene: 8. This CDR3 is 15 amino acids long. Regarding the study as a whole: A later analysis found that most CMV-associated TCR beta chains appeared HLA-restricted.

Specimen: PBMCs. The V call is TRBV15, the J call TRBJ2-1, with 10 bases identical to TRBD2. The sequence was obtained from a woman under 40 in good health and CMV-seropositive. For the CDR3, the DNA is TGTGCCACCCGATCGAGGACTAGCGGTTACAATGAGCAGTTCTTC. It specifies CATRSRTSGYNEQFF.